One and the same sample provided the 25 T cell receptor beta chains below, sequenced in a study of T cell repertoires in cytomegalovirus infection (dated by TCRdb to about 2019). Sequencing used an Illumina HiSeq 1500. In TCRdb, the public reads were trimmed at Q25 with fastp and aligned with MiXCR, with productive beta chains retained. Every entry covers one CDR3 protein and lists the most common genes and DNA from its rows. The sample table holds just under 300,000 distinct CDR3 sequences, of which around 9.1% were seen once. More than 2.5% of the sample is in the top ten clones. Sequenced material: PBMCs. These receptor sequences come from a human donor in good health (CMV status not recorded). Some clones in this sample may be carry-over from other donors' samples.

This clonotype has at least ten counts. The chain couples TRBV20-1 to TRBJ2-2, with D maybe TRBD2 (6 bases). Trimming removed 2 bases from V and 7 bases from J, with 14 bases in between. Looked up from germline, CDR1 is DFQATT and CDR2 is SNEGSKA (reference sequence). CDR3 length: 14 residues. CDR3 nucleotides: TGCAGTGCTAGACCTGGAGGGGTGGGCGGGGAGCTGTTTTTT. Protein sequence: CSARPGGVGGELFF.

Points on this clonotype: A much more abundant neighbour one base away suggests this may be a read error. V gene TRBV29-1 combines with J gene TRBJ2-2, with D maybe TRBD2 (5 bases). Germline-derived CDR1 and CDR2 are SQVTM and ANQGSEA. CDR3 size: 14 residues. Written as DNA, the CDR3 is TGCAGCGTTGTTATCAGAGCGAACACCGGGGAGCTGTCTTTT. Translation: CSVVIRANTGELSF.

This clonotype was recorded at least ten times. The rearrangement uses TRBV14 and TRBJ1-1; no firm D call. Germline values: CDR1 SGHDN, CDR2 FVKESK. The CDR3 runs to 14 residues. V lost 3 bases and J 1 base, leaving 9 bases between the germline ends. CDR3 residues: CASSHTAGNTEAFF. CDR3 DNA sequence: TGTGCCAGCAGCCACACTGCAGGGAACACTGAAGCTTTCTTT.

This clonotype has ten or more counts. The J gene is TRBJ2-7, the V gene TRBV28, with 11 bases matching TRBD1. The CDR3 has 15 residues. Unmatched junction bases numbered 4, after V lost 3 bases and J lost 3 bases. Germline values: CDR1 MDHEN, CDR2 SYDVKM. CDR3 DNA sequence: TGTGCCAGCAGTTTCTCCGGGACAGGGGGCTACGAGCAGTACTTC. Its translation: CASSFSGTGGYEQYF. Full variable domain (outside the CDR3, taken from reference TRBV28 and TRBJ2-7): DVKVTQSSRYLVKRTGEKVFLECVQDMDHENMFWYRQDPGLGLRLIYFSYDVKMKEKGDIPEGYSVSREKKERFSLILESASTNQTSMYLCASSFSGTGGYEQYFGPGTRLTVT.

The rearrangement uses TRBV20-1 and TRBJ1-1; D not certain. Germline CDR1 and CDR2: DFQATT and SNEGSKA (reference sequence). V lost 2 bases and J 2 bases, leaving 6 bases between the germline ends. There are 12 residues in the CDR3. CDR3 nucleotide sequence: TGCAGTGCTAGACAGGCCAACACTGAAGCTTTCTTT. This encodes CSARQANTEAFF.

The table lists this clonotype with many counts. The J gene is TRBJ1-6, the V gene TRBV28; D not resolved. Trimming removed 3 bases at V and 10 bases at J, with 7 bases between. The germline V gene has CDR1 MDHEN and CDR2 SYDVKM. CDR3 length: 12 amino acids. As DNA, the CDR3 is TGTGCCAGCAGTTTTTCGGACTCACCCCTCCACTTT. This sequence encodes CASSFSDSPLHF.

The J gene is TRBJ2-1, the V gene TRBV7-9, with D possibly matching TRBD1 (6 bases). Germline V gene sequence: CDR1 SEHNR, CDR2 FQNEAQ (reference sequence). V shed 5 bases and J shed 2 bases, with 13 bases lying between them. The CDR3 runs to 15 residues. The CDR3 region is CASSPNRVPYNEQFF. The CDR3 coding sequence is TGTGCCAGCAGCCCGAACAGGGTACCCTACAATGAGCAGTTCTTC.

The table lists this clonotype with many counts. The chain couples TRBV7-8 to TRBJ2-2; TRBD2 agrees at 11 bases. The CDR3 consists of 16 residues. The germline V gene has CDR1 SGHVS and CDR2 FQNEAQ. V lost 4 bases and J lost 2; bases outside the gene matches: 3. CDR3 residues: CASSSGTSGNTGELFF. CDR3 coding DNA: TGTGCCAGCAGCTCCGGGACTAGCGGAAACACCGGGGAGCTGTTTTTT.

This clonotype was recorded at least ten times. The chain uses TRBV6-5 and TRBJ2-7; D possibly corresponds to TRBD1 (5 bases). The CDR3 consists of 15 residues. V was shortened by 5 bases and J by 3 bases, with 17 bases between the two germline ends. Germline V gives CDR1 MNHEY, CDR2 SVGAGI. The DNA of the CDR3 is TGTGCCAGCAGTAGGTACCAGGGTGGTAACTACGAGCAGTACGTC. Its protein product is CASSRYQGGNYEQYV.

In this sample, this clonotype turned up many times. The chain has TRBV6-5 and TRBJ2-2, with 9 nucleotides matching TRBD1. The CDR3 is 15 amino acids. V shed 8 bases and J 5 bases; nucleotides not matched to a gene: 9. Germline CDR1 and CDR2: MNHEY and SVGAGI. CDR3 loop: CASRRGTGTTGELFF. The CDR3 DNA reads as TGTGCCAGCCGCAGAGGGACAGGGACGACCGGGGAGCTGTTTTTT.

This clonotype was counted ten times or more. The chain has TRBV20-1 and TRBJ2-3; TRBD1 aligns across 7 bases. The CDR3 contains 16 residues. Trimming at V came to 6 bases and at J to 1 base, leaving 13 bases not matched to a gene. Germline loops: CDR1 DFQATT, CDR2 SNEGSKA (reference sequence). In DNA form, the CDR3 reads TGCAGTGCCCTCCGCACTGACAGGGTTCGCACAGATACGCAGTATTTT. As protein: CSALRTDRVRTDTQYF.

The chain links TRBV29-1 to TRBJ2-2; D is possibly TRBD2 (6 bases). Germline CDR1 reads SQVTM; CDR2 reads ANQGSEA. Trimming left V 6 bases short and J 4 bases short, with 21 bases between. CDR3 length equals 16 residues. The CDR3 loop is CSVLLYGRRATGELFF. The CDR3 region has the DNA TGCAGCGTACTACTCTACGGGCGGAGGGCCACCGGGGAGCTGTTTTTT.

This clonotype was found many times. V usage is TRBV6-5 and J usage is TRBJ2-1, with a possible D match to TRBD1 (5 bases). This CDR3 has 12 amino acids. Germline loops: CDR1 MNHEY, CDR2 SVGAGI. V lost 6 bases to trimming and J lost 9 bases, with 12 bases between them. The CDR3 spells CASRKPQGEQFF. The CDR3 DNA follows: TGTGCCAGCAGAAAACCGCAGGGTGAGCAGTTCTTC.

Ten or more counts support this clonotype. The V call is TRBV7-2, the J call TRBJ1-2, with a weak D call TRBD1 (6 bases). V lost 11 bases, J lost 7 bases, and 17 bases lay in between. The CDR3 totals 12 residues. Germline loops: CDR1 SGHTA, CDR2 FQGNSA. CDR3 DNA sequence: TGTGCCCTCTTCTATACAGGGAGTGGCTACACCTTC. This sequence encodes CALFYTGSGYTF.

This clonotype has a count of ten or more. The gene calls are TRBV12-5 and TRBJ1-4; 8 bases are shared with TRBD1. CDR3 size: 13 residues. The V segment lost 8 bases and the J segment 5 bases; nucleotides outside the gene matches: 4. From germline, CDR1 is LGHNT and CDR2 FRNRAP. In DNA form, the CDR3 reads TGTGCTAGTACGGGACAGGTGAATGAAAAACTGTTTTTT. Protein: CASTGQVNEKLFF.

This clonotype was picked up a small number of times. The V gene is TRBV20-1, the J gene TRBJ2-7; weak D call: TRBD2 (6 bases). With 3 bases removed from V and 0 bases from J, the gap between germline ends came to 18 bases. Germline CDR1 is DFQATT and CDR2 is SNEGSKA (reference sequence). The CDR3 spans 16 residues. The CDR3 protein is CSARPLIAVFSYEQYV. CDR3 DNA: TGCAGTGCTAGGCCTTTAATAGCGGTGTTCTCCTACGAGCAGTACGTC.

This clonotype was observed many times. This chain links TRBV6-1 with TRBJ2-2; D possibly uses TRBD1 or TRBD2 (6 bases each). The CDR3 extends over 16 amino acids. The germline V gene has CDR1 MNHNS and CDR2 SASEGT. Trimming pared 5 bases from V and 2 bases from J, leaving 15 bases between. CDR3 sequence: CASSYGTGANTGELFF. Written as DNA, the CDR3 is TGTGCCAGCAGTTATGGCACGGGGGCCAACACCGGGGAGCTGTTTTTT.

The V gene is TRBV4-2, the J gene TRBJ1-5; TRBD1 is a possible D gene (5 bases). V was pared by 1 base and J by 6 bases, with 13 bases between. CDR3 size: 15 residues. Germline V gene sequence: CDR1 LGHNA, CDR2 YNFKEQ. The CDR3 loop reads CASSQAPGPGQPQHF. The CDR3 nucleotides are TGTGCCAGCAGCCAAGCCCCGGGGCCGGGTCAGCCCCAGCATTTT.

This clonotype has ten or more counts. The chain combines TRBV7-8 with TRBJ2-5; D is unclear. The CDR3 extends over 14 amino acids. The V gene's germline CDR1 is SGHVS and CDR2 FQNEAQ. The ends were cut back, 3 bases at V and 5 bases at J, with 13 bases in the middle. The CDR3 nucleotides are TGTGCCAGCAGCTTTTCCCCTGAAGGGGAGACCCAGTACTTC. Translating gives CASSFSPEGETQYF.

CDR3 DNA sequence: TGTGCCAGCCCAGGGGTCAGCAGGGTTTCCAATGAGCAGTTCTTC. This translates into CASPGVSRVSNEQFF. This sequence joins TRBV6-1 and TRBJ2-1, with D perhaps matching TRBD1 (6 bases). Germline V CDR1 and CDR2: MNHNS, SASEGT. Trimming stripped 8 bases from V and 6 bases from J, with 20 bases between. This CDR3 comprises 15 residues.

The gene calls are TRBV27 and TRBJ1-6, with D perhaps TRBD1 (6 bases). The CDR3 is made up of 20 amino acids. The germline gives CDR1 MNHEY, CDR2 SMNVEV (reference sequence). Trimming pared 5 bases from V and 0 bases from J, leaving 23 bases between. CDR3 coding DNA: TGTGCCAGCAGTCTCGCAACCGGGACAAGTTTTAGCTCCTATAATTCACCCCTCCACTTT. Amino acid sequence: CASSLATGTSFSSYNSPLHF.

This clonotype was counted many times. The V gene is TRBV7-2, the J gene TRBJ1-2; D perhaps matches TRBD1 (6 bases). Trimming left V 6 bases short and J 3 bases short, with 14 bases between. CDR1 is SGHTA, CDR2 FQGNSA, per germline. The CDR3 length is 14 residues. DNA for the CDR3: TGTGCCAGCAGTCGGGACAACCCCCACTATGGCTACACCTTC. Translation: CASSRDNPHYGYTF.

Many counts were recorded for this clonotype. Mismatch with germline at one junction end may stem from a read error. The chain recombines TRBV29-1 with TRBJ2-7, with D hard to call. Germline V gene sequence: CDR1 SQVTM, CDR2 ANQGSEA. The CDR3 has 13 amino acids. The CDR3 region is CSVGYGLLGPQHF. The CDR3 nucleotides are TGCAGCGTTGGATATGGTCTGCTTGGGCCACAGCACTTC.

This clonotype has a count of ten or more. The V gene is TRBV7-2, the J gene TRBJ2-1; D assignment may be TRBD1 or TRBD2 (5 bases each). With 5 bases removed from V and 4 bases from J, the gap between germline ends came to 18 bases. The CDR3 runs 16 residues. The germline CDR1 and CDR2 sequences are SGHTA and FQGNSA. CDR3 sequence: CASSPEAGTIYNEQFF. CDR3 nucleotides: TGTGCCAGCAGCCCCGAAGCCGGGACGATATACAATGAGCAGTTCTTC.

The chain links TRBV20-1 to TRBJ2-1; no definite D call. The CDR3 is made up of 15 amino acids. Trimming removed 0 bases at V and 5 bases at J, with 14 bases between. The germline V gene has CDR1 DFQATT and CDR2 SNEGSKA (reference sequence). For the CDR3, the DNA is TGCAGTGCTAGAGAAAAGGCACAGATTAACAATGAGCAGTTCTTC. Translated: CSAREKAQINNEQFF.